The following is a T cell receptor beta chain sequence with its context. In TCRdb, the PCR reads were re-called with MiXCR into one record per CDR3 protein. Of about 10,000 distinct CDR3 sequences listed, just under 35% are singletons. The sample comes from a study of regulatory and conventional T cells in breast cancer. Germline V lookup: CDR1 MDHEN, CDR2 SYDVKM. The CDR3 covers 15 residues. V lost 6 bases and J 4 bases, leaving 15 bases between the germline ends. Sequenced sample: conventional T cells from blood. The source is a male donor in good health. The V call is TRBV28, the J call TRBJ1-4; D is ambiguous. The CDR3, as DNA: TGTGCCAGCAGCACCTGGGGATCGGGTAATGAAAAACTGTTTTTT. Amino acid sequence: CASSTWGSGNEKLFF.